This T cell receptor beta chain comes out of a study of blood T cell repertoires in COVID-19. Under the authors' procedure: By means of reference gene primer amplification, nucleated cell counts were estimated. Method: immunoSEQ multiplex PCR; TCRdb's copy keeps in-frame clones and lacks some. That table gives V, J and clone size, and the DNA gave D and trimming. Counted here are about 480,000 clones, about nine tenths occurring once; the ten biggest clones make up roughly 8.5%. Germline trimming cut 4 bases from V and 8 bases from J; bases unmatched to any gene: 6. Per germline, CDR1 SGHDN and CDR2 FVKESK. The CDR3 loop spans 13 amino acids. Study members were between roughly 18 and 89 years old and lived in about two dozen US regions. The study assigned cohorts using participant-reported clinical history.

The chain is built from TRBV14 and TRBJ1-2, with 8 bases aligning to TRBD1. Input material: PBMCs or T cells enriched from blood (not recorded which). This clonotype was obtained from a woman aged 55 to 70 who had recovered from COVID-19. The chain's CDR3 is CASSRTGLGGYTF. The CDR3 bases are TGTGCCAGCAGCCGGACAGGGCTTGGGGGCTACACCTTC.